This is a list of T cell receptor beta chains from one sample in a study of T cells after yellow fever vaccination. TCRdb processed the 5' RACE reads anew with MiXCR; each CDR3 protein has one entry. The data hold a few hundred thousand distinct CDR3 sequences, with 5.2% observed a single time. The specimen comprised CD4+ T cells sorted from PBMCs, sampled on the day of the yellow fever booster vaccination. The receptors were gathered from a young man who received the YFV17D yellow fever vaccine. CDR3s include the opening cysteine and the closing phenylalanine or tryptophan. D genes are given only for firm matches. The size of a clone is reported for some rows only, either as once, few or many, or as a class for expanded clones.

>few|TRBV20-1|TRBD2|TRBJ2-1
TGCAGTGCTAGAAAGATAGCGGGCAGCAACCCCGATGAGCAGTTCTTC
CSARKIAGSNPDEQFF
>few|TRBV7-9|.|TRBJ1-1
TGTGCCAGCAGCTATGACCCGGGACTCCTTGGAGCTTTCTTT
CASSYDPGLLGAFF
>.|TRBV18|.|TRBJ1-3
TGTGCCAGCTCACCACCAGCGAACTCTGGAAACACCATATATTTT
CASSPPANSGNTIYF
>.|TRBV12-3/TRBV12-4|.|TRBJ1-1
TGTGCCAGCAATAGGGGGATTGCGATGAACACTGAAGCTTTCTTT
CASNRGIAMNTEAFF
>many|TRBV10-3|TRBD2|TRBJ2-5
TGTGCCATCAATGCCTTGCGGGGGGAGACCCAGTACTTC
CAINALRGETQYF
>.|TRBV6-5|.|TRBJ1-1
TGTGCCAGCAGTTACTCCCCCACCAGGATCACTGAAGCTTTCTTT
CASSYSPTRITEAFF
>many|TRBV10-3|.|TRBJ2-3
TGTGCCATCAGTGAGGGTGCAGATCCACCGCCAACAAGCACAGATACGCAGTATTTT
CAISEGADPPPTSTDTQYF
>many|TRBV3-1|.|TRBJ2-4
TGTGCCAGCAGCCAAGAACAGACAGCCAAAAACATTCAGTACTTC
CASSQEQTAKNIQYF
>few|TRBV4-1|.|TRBJ1-1
TGCGCCAGCAGCCAAGCTTTCAGGGAGAACACTGAAGCTTTCTTT
CASSQAFRENTEAFF
>many|TRBV4-3|TRBD1|TRBJ1-2
TGCGCCAGCAGCCAAGTGGACAGGGACTATGGCTACACCTTC
CASSQVDRDYGYTF
>many|TRBV20-1|.|TRBJ1-6
TGCAGTGCTAGAAGGGCAGGAAGCTCCTATAATTCACCCCTCCACTTT
CSARRAGSSYNSPLHF
>many|TRBV12-3/TRBV12-4|TRBD1|TRBJ1-5
TGTGCCAGCAGTTTGGACAGGGCGCTTAAGCCCCAGCATTTT
CASSLDRALKPQHF
>few|TRBV6-5|.|TRBJ1-6
TGTGCCAGCAGTTACTCATCGGTGATCAATTCACCCCTCCACTTT
CASSYSSVINSPLHF
>few|TRBV7-2|.|TRBJ1-2
TGTGCCAGCAGCTTCGACGTCCAGAGCCTCTATGGCTACACCTTC
CASSFDVQSLYGYTF
>few|TRBV18|.|TRBJ2-1
TGTGCCAGCTCACCGATAGTGGTGCGGGGACCTATCCATGAGCAGTTCTTC
CASSPIVVRGPIHEQFF
>.|TRBV5-4|TRBD2|TRBJ2-3
TGTGCCAGCAGCTCGCGCTTAGCGGGGGCAGATACGCAGTATTTT
CASSSRLAGADTQYF
>.|TRBV30|TRBD2|TRBJ2-7
TGTGCCTGGAGTGTCCGGGGGGGTACGAACGAGCAGTACTTC
CAWSVRGGTNEQYF
>few|TRBV19|TRBD1|TRBJ2-3
TGTGCCAGTAGTATTCCAGGGGGCACAGGCGGAACAGATACGCAGTATTTT
CASSIPGGTGGTDTQYF
>.|TRBV12-3/TRBV12-4|.|TRBJ2-4
TGTGCCAGCGGGATGACAGCCAAAAACATTCAGTACTTC
CASGMTAKNIQYF
>many|TRBV9|.|TRBJ2-5
TGTGCCAGCAGCGTAGAGGGCAGGGCGAGAGAAGAGACCCAGTACTTC
CASSVEGRAREETQYF
>.|TRBV6-6|TRBD1|TRBJ2-1
TGTGCCAGCAGAAACGGACAGGGAACTTACAATGAGCAGTTCTTC
CASRNGQGTYNEQFF
>many|TRBV5-1|.|TRBJ2-2
TGCGCCAGCAGCTTGGACAGACCGACCGGGGAGCTGTTTTTT
CASSLDRPTGELFF